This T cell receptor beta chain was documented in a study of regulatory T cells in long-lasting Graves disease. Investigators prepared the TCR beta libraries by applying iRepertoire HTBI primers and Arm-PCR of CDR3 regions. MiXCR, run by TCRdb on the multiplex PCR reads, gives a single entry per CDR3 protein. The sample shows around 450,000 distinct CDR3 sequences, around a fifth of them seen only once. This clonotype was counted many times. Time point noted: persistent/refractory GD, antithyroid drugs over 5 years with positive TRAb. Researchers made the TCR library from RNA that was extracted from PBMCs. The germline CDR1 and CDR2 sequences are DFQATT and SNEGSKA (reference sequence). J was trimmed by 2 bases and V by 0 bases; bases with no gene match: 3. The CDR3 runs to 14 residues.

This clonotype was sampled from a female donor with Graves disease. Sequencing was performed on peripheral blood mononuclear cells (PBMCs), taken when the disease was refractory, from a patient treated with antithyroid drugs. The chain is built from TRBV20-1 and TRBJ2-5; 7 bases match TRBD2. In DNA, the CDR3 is TGCAGTGCTAGAGAAACCGGGAGGCAAGAGACCCAGTACTTC. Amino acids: CSARETGRQETQYF.